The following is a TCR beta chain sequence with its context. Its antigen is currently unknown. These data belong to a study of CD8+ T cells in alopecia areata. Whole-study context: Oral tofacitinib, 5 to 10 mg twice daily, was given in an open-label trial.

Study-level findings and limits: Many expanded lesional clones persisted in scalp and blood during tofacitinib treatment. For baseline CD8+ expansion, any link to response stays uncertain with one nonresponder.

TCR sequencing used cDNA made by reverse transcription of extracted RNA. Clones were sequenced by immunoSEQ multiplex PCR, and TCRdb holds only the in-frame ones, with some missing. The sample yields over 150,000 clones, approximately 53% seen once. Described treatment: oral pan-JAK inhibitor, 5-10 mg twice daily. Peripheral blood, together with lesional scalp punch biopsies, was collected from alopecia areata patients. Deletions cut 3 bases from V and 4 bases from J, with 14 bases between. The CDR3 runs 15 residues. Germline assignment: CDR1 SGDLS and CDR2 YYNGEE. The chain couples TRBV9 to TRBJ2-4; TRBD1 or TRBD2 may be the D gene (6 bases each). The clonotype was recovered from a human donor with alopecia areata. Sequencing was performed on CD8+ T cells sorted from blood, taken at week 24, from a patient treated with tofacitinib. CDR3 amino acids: CASSAGGVGKNIQYF. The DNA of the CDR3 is TGTGCCAGCAGCGCCGGGGGCGTCGGGAAAAACATTCAGTACTTC.